Each of the 5 T cell receptor beta chains below was sequenced from the same sample in a study of blood T cells in healthy people across ages. Through a sample-barcoded 5' primer and a J-beta primer mix, a second PCR was run for about 6 to 11 cycles. TCRdb redid the calling of the 5' RACE reads with MiXCR, one entry per CDR3 protein. The sample includes about 970,000 distinct CDR3 sequences, just over 50% of them seen just once. Sequenced sample: blood. The source of these receptors is an older woman in good health.

The chain links TRBV28 to TRBJ1-5, with D hard to call. The CDR3 contains 13 residues. Per the germline V gene, CDR1 is MDHEN and CDR2 is SYDVKM. The V gene lost 7 bases and the J gene lost 4 bases, with 11 bases spanning the gap. The CDR3 region is CASNVLRNQPQHF. Here the CDR3 DNA reads TGTGCCAGCAATGTCCTACGAAATCAGCCCCAGCATTTT. The variable domain in full, with the rest retrieved from reference TRBV28 and TRBJ1-5, is DVKVTQSSRYLVKRTGEKVFLECVQDMDHENMFWYRQDPGLGLRLIYFSYDVKMKEKGDIPEGYSVSREKKERFSLILESASTNQTSMYLCASNVLRNQPQHFGDGTRLSIL.

There are a few counts of this clonotype. At one end the junction does not follow the germline gene, possibly because of a read error. The V gene is TRBV2, the J gene TRBJ2-6; weak D call: TRBD1 (6 bases). Germline-derived CDR1 and CDR2 are SNHLY and FYNNEI. There are 15 residues in the CDR3. The CDR3 sequence is CASREGGSGANVLTF. The DNA of the CDR3 is TGTGCCAGCAGGGAAGGGGGCTCTGGGGCCAACGTCCTGACTTTC. Combining the CDR3 with reference TRBV2 and TRBJ2-6 gives the whole variable domain EPEVTQTPSHQVTQMGQEVILRCVPISNHLYFYWYRQILGQKVEFLVSFYNNEISEKSEIFDDQFSVERPDGSNFTLKIRSTKLEDSAMYFCASREGGSGANVLTFGAGSRLTVL.

The V call is TRBV7-9, the J call TRBJ2-1; D is unclear. This CDR3 is built from 13 residues. V was pared by 5 bases and J by 11 bases, with 16 bases between. Germline V gene data show CDR1 as SEHNR and CDR2 as FQNEAQ (reference sequence). The CDR3 nucleotides are TGTGCCAGCAGCCTACCACCCCGACAACAGCAGTTCTTC. The encoded protein is CASSLPPRQQQFF.

This clonotype was detected a few times. The chain couples TRBV6-1 to TRBJ2-2, with D tentatively TRBD1 (5 bases). This CDR3 contains 14 residues. Trimming removed 7 bases at V and 5 bases at J, with 14 bases between. Germline V gene data show CDR1 as MNHNS and CDR2 as SASEGT. The CDR3 sequence: CASILKGLTGELFF. In DNA form, the CDR3 reads TGTGCCAGCATCCTCAAGGGGCTTACCGGGGAGCTGTTTTTT.

The chain joins TRBV9 to TRBJ1-2, with TRBD1 matching over 9 bases. Trimming at V came to 2 bases and at J to 6 bases, leaving 5 bases not matched to a gene. CDR1 is SGDLS, CDR2 YYNGEE, per germline. This CDR3 is built from 14 residues. This CDR3 reads CASSVGTGSDGYTF. In nucleotides, the CDR3 is TGTGCCAGCAGCGTTGGGACAGGGAGTGATGGCTACACCTTC. Variable domain in full (rest from reference TRBV9 and TRBJ1-2): DSGVTQTPKHLITATGQRVTLRCSPRSGDLSVYWYQQSLDQGLQFLIQYYNGEERAKGNILERFSAQQFPDLHSELNLSSLELGDSALYFCASSVGTGSDGYTFGSGTRLTVV.